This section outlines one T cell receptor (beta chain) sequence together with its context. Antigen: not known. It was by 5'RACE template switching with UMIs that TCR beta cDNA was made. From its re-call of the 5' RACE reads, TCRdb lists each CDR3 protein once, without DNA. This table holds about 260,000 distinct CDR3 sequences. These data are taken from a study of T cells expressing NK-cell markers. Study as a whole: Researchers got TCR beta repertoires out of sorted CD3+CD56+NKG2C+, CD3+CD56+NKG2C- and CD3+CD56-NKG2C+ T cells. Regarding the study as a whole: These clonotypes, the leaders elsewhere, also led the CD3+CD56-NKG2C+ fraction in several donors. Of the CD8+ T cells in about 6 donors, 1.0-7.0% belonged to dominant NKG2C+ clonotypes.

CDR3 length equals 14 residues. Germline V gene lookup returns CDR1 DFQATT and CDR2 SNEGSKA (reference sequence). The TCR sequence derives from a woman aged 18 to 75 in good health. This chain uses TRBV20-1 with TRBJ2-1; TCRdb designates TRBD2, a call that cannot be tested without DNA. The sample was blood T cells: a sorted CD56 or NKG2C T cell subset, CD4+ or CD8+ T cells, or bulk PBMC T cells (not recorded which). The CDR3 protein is CSARGDERYNEQFF.